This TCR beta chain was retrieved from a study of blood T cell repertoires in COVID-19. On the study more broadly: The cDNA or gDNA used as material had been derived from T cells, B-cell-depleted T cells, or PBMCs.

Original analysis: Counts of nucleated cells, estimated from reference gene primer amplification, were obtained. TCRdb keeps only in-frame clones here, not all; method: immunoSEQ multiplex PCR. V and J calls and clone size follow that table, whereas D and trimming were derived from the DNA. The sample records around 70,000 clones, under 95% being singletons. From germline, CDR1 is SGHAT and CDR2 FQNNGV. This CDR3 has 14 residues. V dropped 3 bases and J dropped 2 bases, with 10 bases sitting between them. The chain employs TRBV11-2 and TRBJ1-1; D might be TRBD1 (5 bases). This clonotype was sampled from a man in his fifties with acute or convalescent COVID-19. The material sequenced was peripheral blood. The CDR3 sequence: CASSFATGNTEAFF. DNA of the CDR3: TGTGCCAGCAGCTTCGCCACAGGAAACACTGAAGCTTTCTTT.